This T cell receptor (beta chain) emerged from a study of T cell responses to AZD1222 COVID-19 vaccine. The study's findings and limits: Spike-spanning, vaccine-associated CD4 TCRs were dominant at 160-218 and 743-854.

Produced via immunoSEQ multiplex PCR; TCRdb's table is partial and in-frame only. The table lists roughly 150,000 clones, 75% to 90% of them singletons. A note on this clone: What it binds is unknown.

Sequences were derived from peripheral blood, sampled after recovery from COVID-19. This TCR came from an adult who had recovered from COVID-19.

The chain's CDR3 is CASSDTDTQYF. CDR3 coding DNA: TGTGCCAGCAGCGACACAGATACGCAGTATTTT. The chain joins TRBV5-6 to TRBJ2-3; D is ambiguous. CDR3 length: 11 residues. The V and J ends lost 4 bases and 2 bases respectively, with 2 bases between them. In germline, CDR1 is SGHDT, CDR2 YYEEEE.